These 9 T cell receptor beta chains were all obtained from the same sample, sequenced in a study of T cells and Merkel cell carcinoma outcomes. The table came from immunoSEQ multiplex PCR; TCRdb's copy has only in-frame clones and leaves some out. The sample shows around 6,400 clones, 65% to 80% of them seen only once. Material: tumor tissue from Merkel cell carcinoma. The receptors come from a human donor with Merkel cell carcinoma. Some clones in this sample may be carry-over from other donors' samples.

This chain links TRBV5-6 with TRBJ2-7; TRBD1 matches at 10 bases. CDR1 is SGHDT and CDR2 is YYEEEE in the germline V gene. This CDR3 region has 15 residues. Trimming at V came to 3 bases and at J to 0 bases, leaving 3 bases not matched to a gene. This chain's CDR3 is CASSSRDRGSYEQYF. Written as DNA, the CDR3 is TGTGCCAGCAGCTCCCGGGACAGGGGCTCCTACGAGCAGTACTTC.

The chain is built from TRBV27 and TRBJ2-7, with 8 bases that match TRBD2. V was pared by 0 bases and J by 4 bases, with 5 bases of the junction left unmatched. Germline V CDR1 and CDR2: MNHEY, SMNVEV (reference sequence). This CDR3 has 15 residues. CDR3 in DNA: TGTGCCAGCAGTTTATCGCACGGGAGGGGGTACGAGCAGTACTTC. It specifies CASSLSHGRGYEQYF.

This clone was found a few times. Other DNA sequences within the sample encode an identical CDR3. The chain combines TRBV11-2 with TRBJ2-4; 9 bases are shared with TRBD2. The CDR3 has 15 residues. Germline CDR1 is SGHAT and CDR2 is FQNNGV. The junction had 6 bases not matched to a gene; V was cut back by 4 bases and J by 5 bases. The CDR3 region is CASSSRRLAENIQYF. CDR3 sequence (DNA): TGTGCCAGCAGCTCCCGTCGACTAGCGGAAAACATTCAGTACTTC.

This clone turned up a few times. CDR3 DNA: TGTGCTAGTGGTTCCGACGGGACAGGGAACTATGGCTACACCTTC. Translating gives CASGSDGTGNYGYTF. The genes are TRBV12-5 and TRBJ1-2; TRBD1 matches at 9 bases. This CDR3 contains 15 residues. CDR1 is LGHNT and CDR2 is FRNRAP in the germline V gene. The J segment lost 2 bases and the V segment lost 4 bases, leaving 5 bases of the junction unmatched.

The J gene is TRBJ2-7, the V gene TRBV2; D remains unclear. This CDR3 is 12 amino acids long. Germline values: CDR1 SNHLY, CDR2 FYNNEI. Trimming left V 4 bases short and J 2 bases short, with 6 bases between. The CDR3 region has the DNA TGTGCCAGCAGTGGGCAGACCTACGAGCAGTACTTC. Amino acid sequence: CASSGQTYEQYF. Drawing the rest from reference TRBV2 and TRBJ2-7, the complete variable domain is EPEVTQTPSHQVTQMGQEVILRCVPISNHLYFYWYRQILGQKVEFLVSFYNNEISEKSEIFDDQFSVERPDGSNFTLKIRSTKLEDSAMYFCASSGQTYEQYFGPGTRLTVT.

The V call is TRBV6-6, the J call TRBJ1-2; possible D gene TRBD1, 6 bases. Germline CDR1 reads MNHNY; CDR2 reads SVGAGI (reference sequence). V dropped 2 bases and J dropped 6 bases, with 10 bases sitting between them. The CDR3 has 13 residues. This CDR3 is CASSYGGAHGYTF. Here the CDR3 DNA reads TGTGCCAGCAGTTACGGGGGGGCTCATGGCTACACCTTC.

The genes are TRBV5-1 and TRBJ2-7, with D maybe TRBD2 (5 bases). The ends were cut back, 5 bases at V and 5 bases at J, with 14 bases in the middle. Per germline, CDR1 SGHRS and CDR2 YFSETQ. The CDR3 has 13 amino acids. The CDR3 DNA follows: TGCGCCAGCAGGTACGGGATTAGCAACGAGCAGTACTTC. It codes for CASRYGISNEQYF.

Here the CDR3 reads CASSPSDSTIAGNTIYF. In DNA form, the CDR3 reads TGTGCCAGCAGCCCTTCCGACAGCACGATTGCGGGAAACACCATATATTTT. The rearrangement uses TRBV5-5 and TRBJ1-3, with D possibly TRBD1 on 5 matching bases. CDR1 is SGHKS and CDR2 is YYEKEE in the germline V gene (reference sequence). Trimming left V 4 bases short and J 4 bases short, with 21 bases between. The CDR3 extends over 17 amino acids. The full variable domain, in which reference TRBV5-5 and TRBJ1-3 provide the parts outside the CDR3, is DAGVTQSPTHLIKTRGQQVTLRCSPISGHKSVSWYQQVLGQGPQFIFQYYEKEERGRGNFPDRFSARQFPNYSSELNVNALLLGDSALYLCASSPSDSTIAGNTIYFGEGSWLTVV.

In DNA form, the CDR3 reads TGTGCCAGCAGTGCCCCACAGGGAGGCAAAAACATTCAGTACTTC. Translating it yields CASSAPQGGKNIQYF. This chain joins TRBV6-1 and TRBJ2-4; D is tentatively TRBD1 or TRBD2 (6 bases each). Germline assignment: CDR1 MNHNS and CDR2 SASEGT. The V end lost 4 bases, the J end lost 3 bases, and 13 bases lay between the germline ends. The CDR3 consists of 15 residues.